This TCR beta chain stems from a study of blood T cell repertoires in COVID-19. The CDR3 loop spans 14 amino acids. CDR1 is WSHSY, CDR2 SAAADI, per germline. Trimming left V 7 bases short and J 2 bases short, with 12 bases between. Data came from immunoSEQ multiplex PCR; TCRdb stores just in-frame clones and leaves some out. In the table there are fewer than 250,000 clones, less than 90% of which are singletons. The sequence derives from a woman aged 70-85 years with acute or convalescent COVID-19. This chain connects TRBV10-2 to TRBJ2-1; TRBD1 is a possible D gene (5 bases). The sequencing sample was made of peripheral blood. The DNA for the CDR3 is TGCGCCAGCACCAGGGCAGGGACCTACAATGAGCAGTTCTTC. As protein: CASTRAGTYNEQFF.